The present TCR beta chain was sequenced within a study of blood T cell repertoires in COVID-19. The CDR3 has 14 amino acids. Looked up from germline, CDR1 is SGHDT and CDR2 is YYEEEE. V shed 2 bases, J shed 7 bases, and the junction held 8 bases outside the gene matches. Data came from immunoSEQ multiplex PCR; TCRdb stores just in-frame clones and leaves some out. The sample yields tens of thousands of clones, 89% seen once. The specimen was peripheral blood. The genes are TRBV5-6 and TRBJ1-2; TRBD1 matches 7 bases. The origin of this receptor is a human donor in a cohort sampled during active COVID-19. For the CDR3, the DNA is TGTGCCAGCAGCTTAACAGGGGACAGACTTGGCTACACCTTC. It specifies CASSLTGDRLGYTF.